The 5 T cell receptor beta chains in this list originate from one sample, sequenced in a study of cytomegalovirus exposure and HLA in healthy donors. Vbeta (60) and Jbeta (13) primers were used in the PCR. Method: immunoSEQ multiplex PCR; TCRdb's copy keeps in-frame clones and lacks some. The sample carries roughly 130,000 clones, roughly 70% recorded once. The sequenced material came from PBMCs. The receptors originated from a man aged 18 to 29 in good health and CMV-seropositive.

This clone was picked up a small number of times. V usage is TRBV7-2 and J usage is TRBJ1-5, with TRBD1 identical over 10 bases. Germline V gene sequence: CDR1 SGHTA, CDR2 FQGNSA. The CDR3 runs 13 residues. Losses at the gene ends were 7 bases for V and 7 bases for J; bases not matched to a gene: 4. CDR3 protein: CASNRDRGQPQHF. The DNA of the CDR3 is TGTGCCAGCAACCGGGACAGGGGCCAGCCCCAGCATTTT. The variable domain in full, completed from reference TRBV7-2 and TRBJ1-5, reads GAGVSQSPSNKVTEKGKDVELRCDPISGHTALYWYRQSLGQGLEFLIYFQGNSAPDKSGLPSDRFSAERTGGSVSTLTIQRTQQEDSAVYLCASNRDRGQPQHFGDGTRLSIL.

The chain uses TRBV4-1 and TRBJ2-5; 10 bases agree with TRBD1. TRBJ2-7 matches the DNA end more closely, so the J call is doubtful. The CDR3 has 14 residues. Germline V gives CDR1 MGHRA, CDR2 YSYEKL. The CDR3 is CASSPRTGGYEQYF. The CDR3 nucleotides read TGCGCCAGCAGCCCCCGGACAGGGGGATACGAGCAGTACTTC.

The rearrangement joins TRBV7-2 to TRBJ1-2, with TRBD1 matching over 12 bases. The CDR3 length is 15 residues. Germline CDR1 is SGHTA and CDR2 is FQGNSA. V lost 3 bases, J lost 7 bases, and 6 bases stayed unmatched. As DNA, the CDR3 is TGTGCCAGCAGCTTCGGGGACAGGGGGCATCTTGGCTACACCTTC. Amino acids: CASSFGDRGHLGYTF.

J is TRBJ2-7 and V is TRBV15, with a possible D match to TRBD2 (5 bases). The CDR3 length is 14 residues. V lost 0 bases and J 1 base, leaving 7 bases between the germline ends. The V gene's germline CDR1 is LNHNV and CDR2 YYDKDF (reference sequence). CDR3 sequence: CATSRERDSYEQYF. The CDR3 nucleotides are TGTGCCACCAGCAGAGAACGGGATTCCTACGAGCAGTACTTC.

The rearrangement links TRBV5-1 to TRBJ1-6; D is unresolved. The CDR3 covers 15 residues. CDR1 SGHRS and CDR2 YFSETQ come from the germline V gene. V shed 1 base and J shed 5 bases, with 10 bases lying between them. The CDR3 DNA reads as TGCGCCAGCAGCTTGAGCGGGCAGAATAATTCACCCCTCCACTTT. Amino acid sequence: CASSLSGQNNSPLHF.